These T cell receptor beta chains were read from a single sample in a study of T cells in Graves' hyperthyroidism and ophthalmopathy. MiXCR was run by TCRdb on the multiplex PCR reads, yielding one entry per CDR3 protein. The sample has a few hundred thousand distinct CDR3 sequences, just over 45% seen once. The sample consisted of peripheral blood or thyroid tissue (not recorded which). Receptor source: a woman aged 18-30 years with Graves' hyperthyroidism. CDR3s include the opening cysteine and the closing phenylalanine or tryptophan. The order of the fields is clone size, V gene, J gene, D gene, CDR3 DNA, CDR3 protein. The D gene is left open where the match is weak. The size of a clone is reported for some rows only, either as once, few or many, or as a class for expanded clones.

>.|TRBV6-1|TRBJ1-5|.
TGTGCCAGCAGTGGACAGGCAGGGCAGCCCCAGCATTTT
CASSGQAGQPQHF
>.|TRBV27|TRBJ2-7|.
TGTGCCAGCAGTTTAATGTCGGGCTACGAGCAGTACTTC
CASSLMSGYEQYF
>few|TRBV7-6|TRBJ2-5|.
TGTGCCAGCAGTCAGGGGCGAAACCAAGAGACCCAGTACTTC
CASSQGRNQETQYF
>.|TRBV7-2|TRBJ1-2|.
TGTGCCAGCAGCTTAGCGTCGATCGGGAGCTATGGCTACACCTTC
CASSLASIGSYGYTF
>few|TRBV5-1|TRBJ1-4|.
TGCGCCAGCAGCGCGGGGTACGCAACTAATGAAAAACTGTTTTTT
CASSAGYATNEKLFF
>.|TRBV24-1|TRBJ2-3|.
TGTGCCACAGATACGCAGTATTTT
CATDTQYF
>.|TRBV19|TRBJ1-2|.
TGTGCCAGCAGCCAAGGGGGAGAGGACTATGGCTACACCTTC
CASSQGGEDYGYTF
>.|TRBV10-3|TRBJ2-7|.
TGTGCCATCGGGAGCGGACCCTACGAGCAGTACTTC
CAIGSGPYEQYF
>.|TRBV6-5|TRBJ2-7|.
TGTGCCAGCAGTTACAGCCCGGGTTCCTACGAGCAGTACTTC
CASSYSPGSYEQYF
>.|TRBV13|TRBJ1-1|.
TGCGCCAGCAGCTCAGCATCTGGAAACACTGAAGCTTTCTTT
CASSSASGNTEAFF
>.|TRBV6-5|TRBJ2-5|TRBD1
TGTGCCAGCAGTCCGACAGGGAAGACCCAGTACTTC
CASSPTGKTQYF
>few|TRBV20-1|TRBJ2-7|.
TGCAGTGCTAGAGTTTCAGGGCCATACTCCTACGAGCAGTACTTC
CSARVSGPYSYEQYF
>.|TRBV7-2|TRBJ1-2|.
TGTGCCAGCAGCGTTACGACAGCAGCCTATGGCTACACCTTC
CASSVTTAAYGYTF
>few|TRBV7-9|TRBJ2-5|.
TGTGCCAGCAGCCAAGACAGCCTGACACAAGAGACCCAGTACTTC
CASSQDSLTQETQYF
>.|TRBV6-5|TRBJ1-5|.
TGTGCCAGCAGTTACGGAGGTCCGAATCAGCCCCAGCATTTT
CASSYGGPNQPQHF
>.|TRBV6-6|TRBJ1-5|TRBD1
TGTGCCAGCAGTTACCTCGGGTACAGGGGAAATCAGCCCCAGCATTTT
CASSYLGYRGNQPQHF
>.|TRBV9|TRBJ1-4|.
TGTGCCAGCAGCGTAGTGCGATCGAGTCTAGCGGGAGAAAAACTGTTTTTT
CASSVVRSSLAGEKLFF
>.|TRBV5-1|TRBJ2-2|.
TGCGCCAGCAGCCTGACCGGGTCCCCAGCCGGGGAGCTGTTTTTT
CASSLTGSPAGELFF
>.|TRBV9|TRBJ1-2|.
TGTGCCAGCAGTTCCAGGACAAATCTATTACTGGATGGCTACACCTTC
CASSSRTNLLLDGYTF
>many|TRBV14|TRBJ1-1|TRBD1
TGTGCCAGCAGCCAAGTCGGAGGGGGCGGTAACACTGAAGCTTTCTTT
CASSQVGGGGNTEAFF
>.|TRBV7-9|TRBJ1-1|.
TGTGCCAGCAGCGTTGGCGAGGGATACACTGAAGCTTTCTTT
CASSVGEGYTEAFF
>few|TRBV5-1|TRBJ1-4|TRBD1
TGCGCCAGCAGCTCGACAGGGGGCGAGGAAAAACTGTTTTTT
CASSSTGGEEKLFF
>many|TRBV2|TRBJ2-5|TRBD2
TGTGCCAGCAGCGTAGGACTAGCGGGAGGAGAGACCCAGTACTTC
CASSVGLAGGETQYF
>few|TRBV29-1|TRBJ1-2|TRBD1
TGCAGCGTCACAACGACAGGGTTGTTGGATGGCTACACCTTC
CSVTTTGLLDGYTF
>many|TRBV14|TRBJ1-2|.
TGTGCCAGCAGCCAAGACAGGGGCGGCTACACCTTC
CASSQDRGGYTF
>.|TRBV25-1|TRBJ1-6|.
TGTGCCAGCAGACGGGGGATTAATTCACCCCTCCACTTT
CASRRGINSPLHF
>.|TRBV11-2|TRBJ2-7|.
TGTGCCAGCAGCCGGCGGACAGCCTCCTACGAGCAGTACTTC
CASSRRTASYEQYF